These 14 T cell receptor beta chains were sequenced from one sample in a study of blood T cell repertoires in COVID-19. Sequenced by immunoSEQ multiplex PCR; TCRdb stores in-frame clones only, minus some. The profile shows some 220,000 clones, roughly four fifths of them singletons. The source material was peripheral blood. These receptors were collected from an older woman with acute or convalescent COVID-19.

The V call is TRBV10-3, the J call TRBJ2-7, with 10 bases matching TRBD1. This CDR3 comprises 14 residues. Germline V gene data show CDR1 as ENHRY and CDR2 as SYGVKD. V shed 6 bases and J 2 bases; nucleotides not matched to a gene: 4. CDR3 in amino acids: CAIRDGQGAYEQYF. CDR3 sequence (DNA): TGTGCCATCAGGGATGGACAGGGGGCCTACGAGCAGTACTTC.

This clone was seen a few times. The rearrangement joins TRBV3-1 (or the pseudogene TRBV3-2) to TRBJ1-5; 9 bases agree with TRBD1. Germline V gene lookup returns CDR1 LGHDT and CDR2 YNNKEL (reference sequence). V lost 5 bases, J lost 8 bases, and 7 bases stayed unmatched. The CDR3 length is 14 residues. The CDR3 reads CASSFGTGGEPQHF. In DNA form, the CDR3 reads TGTGCCAGCAGCTTTGGAACAGGGGGCGAGCCCCAGCATTTT.

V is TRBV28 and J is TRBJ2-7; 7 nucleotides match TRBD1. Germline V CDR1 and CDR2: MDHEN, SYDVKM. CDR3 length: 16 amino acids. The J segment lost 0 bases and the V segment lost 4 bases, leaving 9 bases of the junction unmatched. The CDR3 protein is CASSYRQGTSSYEQYF. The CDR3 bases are TGTGCCAGCAGTTACCGACAGGGCACGAGCTCCTACGAGCAGTACTTC. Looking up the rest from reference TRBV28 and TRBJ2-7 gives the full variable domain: DVKVTQSSRYLVKRTGEKVFLECVQDMDHENMFWYRQDPGLGLRLIYFSYDVKMKEKGDIPEGYSVSREKKERFSLILESASTNQTSMYLCASSYRQGTSSYEQYFGPGTRLTVT.

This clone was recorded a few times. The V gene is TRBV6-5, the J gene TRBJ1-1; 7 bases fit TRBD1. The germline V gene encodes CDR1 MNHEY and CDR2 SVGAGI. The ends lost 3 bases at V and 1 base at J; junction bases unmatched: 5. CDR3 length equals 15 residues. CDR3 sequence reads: CASSYTGTANTEAFF. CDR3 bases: TGTGCCAGCAGTTATACCGGGACAGCGAACACTGAAGCTTTCTTT.

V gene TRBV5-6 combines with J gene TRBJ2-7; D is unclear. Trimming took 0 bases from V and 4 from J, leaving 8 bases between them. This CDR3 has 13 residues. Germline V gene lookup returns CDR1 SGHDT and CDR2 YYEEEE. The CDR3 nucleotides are TGTGCCAGCAGCTTGGACGGTGCGTACGAGCAGTACTTC. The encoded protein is CASSLDGAYEQYF. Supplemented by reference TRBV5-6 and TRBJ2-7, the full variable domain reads DAGVTQSPTHLIKTRGQQVTLRCSPKSGHDTVSWYQQALGQGPQFIFQYYEEEERQRGNFPDRFSGHQFPNYSSELNVNALLLGDSALYLCASSLDGAYEQYFGPGTRLTVT.

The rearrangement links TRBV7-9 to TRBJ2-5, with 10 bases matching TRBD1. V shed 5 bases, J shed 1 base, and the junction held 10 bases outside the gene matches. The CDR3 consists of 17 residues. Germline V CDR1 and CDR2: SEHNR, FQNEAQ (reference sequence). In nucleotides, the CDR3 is TGTGCCAGCAGCCAACCTCCGGACAGGGGGGTCCAAGAGACCCAGTACTTC. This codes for CASSQPPDRGVQETQYF. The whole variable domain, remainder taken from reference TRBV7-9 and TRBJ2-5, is DTGVSQNPRHKITKRGQNVTFRCDPISEHNRLYWYRQTLGQGPEFLTYFQNEAQLEKSRLLSDRFSAERPKGSFSTLEIQRTEQGDSAMYLCASSQPPDRGVQETQYFGPGTRLLVL.

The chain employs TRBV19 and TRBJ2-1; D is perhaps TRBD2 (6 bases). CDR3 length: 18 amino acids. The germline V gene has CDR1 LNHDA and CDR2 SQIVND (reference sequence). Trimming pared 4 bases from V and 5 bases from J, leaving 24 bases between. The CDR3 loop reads CASSRGTPSSLANNEQFF. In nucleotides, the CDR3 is TGTGCCAGTAGTAGAGGGACTCCGTCCTCGCTAGCCAACAATGAGCAGTTCTTC.

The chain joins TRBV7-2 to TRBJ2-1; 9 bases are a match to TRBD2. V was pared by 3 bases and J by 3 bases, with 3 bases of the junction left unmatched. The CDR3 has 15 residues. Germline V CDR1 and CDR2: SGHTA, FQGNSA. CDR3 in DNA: TGTGCCAGCAGCTTTGCTAGCGGGGACTACAATGAGCAGTTCTTC. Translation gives CASSFASGDYNEQFF.

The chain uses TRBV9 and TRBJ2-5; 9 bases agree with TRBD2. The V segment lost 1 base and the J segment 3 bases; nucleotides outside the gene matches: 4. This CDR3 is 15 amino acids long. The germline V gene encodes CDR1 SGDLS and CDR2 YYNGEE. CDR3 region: CASSVLAGTKETQYF. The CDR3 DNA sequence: TGTGCCAGCAGCGTACTAGCGGGGACCAAAGAGACCCAGTACTTC.

Here the CDR3 reads CSVTLYNRGNNEQFF. As DNA, the CDR3 is TGCAGCGTTACTCTGTATAATCGGGGGAACAATGAGCAGTTCTTC. The rearrangement joins TRBV29-1 to TRBJ2-1; weak D call: TRBD2 (6 bases). The CDR3 spans 15 residues. Germline loops: CDR1 SQVTM, CDR2 ANQGSEA. Trimming removed 5 bases from V and 5 bases from J, with 19 bases in between.

This CDR3 reads CASSPPPYGNTEAFF. CDR3 sequence (DNA): TGTGCCAGCTCACCACCCCCCTACGGTAACACTGAAGCTTTCTTT. The rearrangement links TRBV18 to TRBJ1-1, with D unclear. The V end was cut by 0 bases, the J end by 2 bases, with 10 bases between. CDR3 size: 15 residues. Germline V gene lookup returns CDR1 KGHSH and CDR2 LQKENI.

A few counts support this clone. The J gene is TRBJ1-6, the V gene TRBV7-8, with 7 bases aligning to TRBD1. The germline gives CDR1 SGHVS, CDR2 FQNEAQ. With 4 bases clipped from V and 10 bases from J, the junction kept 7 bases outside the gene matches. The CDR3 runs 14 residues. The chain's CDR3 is CASSSGQRRSPLHF. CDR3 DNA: TGTGCCAGCAGCTCGGGACAGAGGAGATCACCCCTCCACTTT.

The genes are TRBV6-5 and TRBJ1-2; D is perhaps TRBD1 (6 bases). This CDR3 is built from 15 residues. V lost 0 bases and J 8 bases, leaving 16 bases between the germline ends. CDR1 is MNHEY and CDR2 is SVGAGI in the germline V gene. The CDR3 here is CASSYSLNRVVGYTF. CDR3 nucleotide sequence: TGTGCCAGCAGTTACTCGCTTAACAGGGTGGTCGGCTACACCTTC.

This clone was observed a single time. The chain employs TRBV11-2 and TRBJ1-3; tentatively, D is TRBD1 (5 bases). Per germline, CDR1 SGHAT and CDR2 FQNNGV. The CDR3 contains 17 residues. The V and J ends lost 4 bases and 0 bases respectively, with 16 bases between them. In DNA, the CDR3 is TGTGCCAGCAGCTCGAGACAGACCCGACACTCTGGAAACACCATATATTTT. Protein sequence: CASSSRQTRHSGNTIYF.